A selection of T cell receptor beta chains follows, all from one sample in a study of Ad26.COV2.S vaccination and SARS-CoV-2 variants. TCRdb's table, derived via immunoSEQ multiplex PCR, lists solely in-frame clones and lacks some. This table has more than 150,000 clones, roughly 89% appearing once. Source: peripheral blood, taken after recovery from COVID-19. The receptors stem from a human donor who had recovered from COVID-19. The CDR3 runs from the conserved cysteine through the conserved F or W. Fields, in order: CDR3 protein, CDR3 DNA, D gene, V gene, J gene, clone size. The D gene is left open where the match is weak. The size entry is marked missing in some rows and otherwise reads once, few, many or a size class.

CDR3: CAISESGSYTEAFF
DNA: TGTGCCATCAGTGAGTCGGGCAGCTACACTGAAGCTTTCTTT
D: -
V: TRBV10-3
J: TRBJ1-1
size: -

CDR3: CASSGTVAGKETQYF
DNA: TGTGCCAGCAGCGGAACAGTAGCGGGGAAAGAGACCCAGTACTTC
D: TRBD2
V: TRBV9
J: TRBJ2-5
size: once

CDR3: CASSWPGTSGRDNEQFF
DNA: TGTGCCAGCAGCTGGCCAGGGACTAGCGGGAGGGACAATGAGCAGTTCTTC
D: TRBD2
V: TRBV7-9
J: TRBJ2-1
size: few

CDR3: CASRTGNYGYTF
DNA: TGCGCCAGCCGAACAGGGAACTATGGCTACACCTTC
D: -
V: TRBV5-1
J: TRBJ1-2
size: once

CDR3: CASSLDFGNSYEQYF
DNA: TGTGCCAGCAGCTTAGACTTTGGGAATTCCTACGAGCAGTACTTC
D: -
V: TRBV7-2
J: TRBJ2-7
size: -

CDR3: CASRTQVGQPQHF
DNA: TGTGCCAGTAGGACACAGGTGGGACAGCCCCAGCATTTT
D: -
V: TRBV19
J: TRBJ1-5
size: once

CDR3: CSVLSWQDTQYF
DNA: TGCAGCGTTTTGAGCTGGCAAGATACGCAGTATTTT
D: -
V: TRBV29-1
J: TRBJ2-3
size: -

CDR3: CASSPPHRGSAGELFF
DNA: TGTGCCAGCTCACCACCACACAGGGGAAGCGCCGGGGAGCTGTTTTTT
D: TRBD1
V: TRBV18
J: TRBJ2-2
size: -

CDR3: CASSQLGESPDTQYF
DNA: TGCGCCAGCAGCCAGCTGGGGGAAAGTCCAGATACGCAGTATTTT
D: -
V: TRBV4-1
J: TRBJ2-3
size: -

CDR3: CASSYDGNEKLFF
DNA: TGTGCCAGCAGTTACGATGGTAATGAAAAACTGTTTTTT
D: -
V: TRBV6-5
J: TRBJ1-4
size: -

CDR3: CASSQEGRKAFF
DNA: TGTGCCAGCAGCCAGGAAGGCAGAAAAGCTTTCTTT
D: -
V: TRBV3-1/TRBV3-2
J: TRBJ1-1
size: -

CDR3: CASSSGTGSGEQYF
DNA: TGCGCCAGCAGCTCCGGGACAGGGTCGGGCGAGCAGTACTTC
D: TRBD1
V: TRBV5-1
J: TRBJ2-7
size: once

CDR3: CASSPPGAITYEQYF
DNA: TGTGCCAGCAGCCCCCCAGGGGCTATAACCTACGAGCAGTACTTC
D: -
V: TRBV7-6
J: TRBJ2-7
size: -

CDR3: CSVDGAGQILSRGDNEQFF
DNA: TGCAGCGTTGACGGTGCGGGACAGATTCTGAGTAGGGGGGACAACGAGCAGTTCTTC
D: -
V: TRBV29-1
J: TRBJ2-1
size: -

CDR3: CASSFSGVTEKLFF
DNA: TGTGCCAGCAGCTTCTCAGGGGTGACTGAAAAACTGTTTTTT
D: -
V: TRBV7-2
J: TRBJ1-4
size: -

CDR3: CASSPGTGKETQYF
DNA: TGTGCCAGCAGCCCCGGGACAGGGAAAGAGACCCAGTACTTC
D: TRBD1
V: TRBV11-3
J: TRBJ2-5
size: -

CDR3: CATMGSYNEQFF
DNA: TGTGCCACCATGGGAAGTTACAATGAGCAGTTCTTC
D: -
V: TRBV19
J: TRBJ2-1
size: once

CDR3: CASSPTGGLSGNTIYF
DNA: TGTGCCAGCAGCCCGACAGGGGGCCTCTCTGGAAACACCATATATTTT
D: TRBD1
V: TRBV9
J: TRBJ1-3
size: -

CDR3: CASSLVAGELFF
DNA: TGTGCCAGCAGCTTAGTGGCCGGGGAGCTGTTTTTT
D: -
V: TRBV11-3
J: TRBJ2-2
size: few

CDR3: CASSYGGQPQHF
DNA: TGTGCCAGCAGTTACGGTGGGCAGCCCCAGCATTTT
D: -
V: TRBV6-2/TRBV6-3
J: TRBJ1-5
size: -

CDR3: CASTQSGSSYNEQFF
DNA: TGTGCCAGCACCCAAAGCGGGAGCTCCTACAATGAGCAGTTCTTC
D: TRBD2
V: TRBV7-9
J: TRBJ2-1
size: -

CDR3: CASSPDRPTGTQYF
DNA: TGTGCCAGTAGTCCCGACAGGCCCACAGGTACGCAGTATTTT
D: -
V: TRBV19
J: TRBJ2-3
size: -

CDR3: CAISPYDRGTEAFF
DNA: TGTGCCATCTCTCCCTATGACAGGGGCACTGAAGCTTTCTTT
D: TRBD1
V: TRBV10-3
J: TRBJ1-1
size: -

CDR3: CASSPGGGANVLTF
DNA: TGCGCCAGCAGCCCCGGGGGAGGGGCCAACGTCCTGACTTTC
D: -
V: TRBV4-1
J: TRBJ2-6
size: once

CDR3: CASRYPGGGVSNQPQHF
DNA: TGTGCCAGCAGGTACCCTGGGGGGGGTGTCAGCAATCAGCCCCAGCATTTT
D: -
V: TRBV2
J: TRBJ1-5
size: -

CDR3: CASSLRELAPLHF
DNA: TGTGCCAGCAGCTTAAGGGAATTGGCACCCCTCCACTTT
D: -
V: TRBV7-3
J: TRBJ1-6
size: -

CDR3: CASSFSRESYGYTF
DNA: TGTGCCAGCAGCTTCTCGAGGGAGTCCTATGGCTACACCTTC
D: -
V: TRBV5-4
J: TRBJ1-2
size: few

CDR3: CASSPASEAKNIQYF
DNA: TGTGCCAGCAGTCCGGCTAGCGAGGCTAAAAACATTCAGTACTTC
D: -
V: TRBV27
J: TRBJ2-4
size: -

CDR3: CASSDLSGGPYEQYF
DNA: TGTGCCAGCAGCGATCTCAGCGGGGGGCCTTACGAGCAGTACTTC
D: TRBD2
V: TRBV5-6
J: TRBJ2-7
size: -

CDR3: CASRTSGGSPGETQYF
DNA: TGTGCCAGCAGAACTAGCGGGGGCTCACCGGGAGAGACCCAGTACTTC
D: TRBD2
V: TRBV7-2
J: TRBJ2-5
size: -

CDR3: CASRPTGSWNQPQHF
DNA: TGTGCCAGCAGACCAACGGGGTCGTGGAATCAGCCCCAGCATTTT
D: -
V: TRBV28
J: TRBJ1-5
size: -

CDR3: CASSPRPIHGYTF
DNA: TGTGCCAGCAGCCCTCGACCGATTCATGGCTACACCTTC
D: -
V: TRBV21-1
J: TRBJ1-2
size: few

CDR3: CSATGYGYTF
DNA: TGCAGTGCTACAGGGTACGGCTACACCTTC
D: -
V: TRBV20-1
J: TRBJ1-2
size: -

CDR3: CASGLAITVQETQYF
DNA: TGTGCTAGTGGTTTGGCGATTACGGTGCAAGAGACCCAGTACTTC
D: -
V: TRBV12-5
J: TRBJ2-5
size: -

CDR3: CASRGLGITDTQYF
DNA: TGTGCCAGCAGAGGGCTAGGGATTACAGATACGCAGTATTTT
D: -
V: TRBV6-5
J: TRBJ2-3
size: -

CDR3: CASSLEGGRRNGYTF
DNA: TGTGCCAGCAGCTTAGAAGGGGGCCGGAGAAATGGCTACACCTTC
D: TRBD1
V: TRBV11-2
J: TRBJ1-2
size: -

CDR3: CASSLSTDTQYF
DNA: TGCGCCAGCAGCTTAAGCACAGATACGCAGTATTTT
D: -
V: TRBV5-1
J: TRBJ2-3
size: once

CDR3: CASSEALSSTGRPEAFF
DNA: TGTGCCAGCAGTGAAGCCCTTTCCTCGACAGGGAGGCCTGAAGCTTTCTTT
D: TRBD1
V: TRBV6-1
J: TRBJ1-1
size: -

CDR3: CASSLMGSGGTDTQYF
DNA: TGCGCCAGCAGCTTGATGGGGAGCGGGGGCACAGATACGCAGTATTTT
D: TRBD2
V: TRBV5-1
J: TRBJ2-3
size: -

CDR3: CASIGVSYNEQFF
DNA: TGTGCCAGCATCGGGGTTTCCTACAATGAGCAGTTCTTC
D: -
V: TRBV6-4
J: TRBJ2-1
size: once

CDR3: CASSAEAVQETQYF
DNA: TGTGCCAGCAGTGCAGAAGCAGTCCAAGAGACCCAGTACTTC
D: -
V: TRBV27
J: TRBJ2-5
size: -

CDR3: CASSYSRGEGGEKLFF
DNA: TGTGCCAGCAGTTACTCTCGCGGGGAGGGAGGAGAAAAACTGTTTTTT
D: -
V: TRBV6-5
J: TRBJ1-4
size: -

CDR3: CASSLEETQYF
DNA: TGTGCCAGCAGTCTAGAGGAGACCCAGTACTTC
D: -
V: TRBV6-2/TRBV6-3
J: TRBJ2-5
size: -

CDR3: CASSSLGGVGTGELFF
DNA: TGTGCCAGCAGTTCCCTCGGAGGGGTGGGGACCGGGGAGCTGTTTTTT
D: -
V: TRBV27
J: TRBJ2-2
size: -

CDR3: CASSVGGGGYYGYTF
DNA: TGTGCCAGCAGCGTAGGAGGGGGAGGGTACTATGGCTACACCTTC
D: -
V: TRBV9
J: TRBJ1-2
size: -

CDR3: CASSLGRRTEAFF
DNA: TGTGCCAGCAGTTTAGGGCGAAGGACTGAAGCTTTCTTT
D: -
V: TRBV12-3/TRBV12-4
J: TRBJ1-1
size: -

CDR3: CAISGRDREASGYTF
DNA: TGTGCCATCAGTGGAAGGGACAGGGAGGCCTCCGGCTACACCTTC
D: TRBD1
V: TRBV10-3
J: TRBJ1-2
size: -

CDR3: CASSPPKGQGGDEQFF
DNA: TGTGCCAGCTCACCACCGAAGGGACAGGGAGGGGATGAGCAGTTCTTC
D: TRBD1
V: TRBV18
J: TRBJ2-1
size: -

CDR3: CASSQGDLGTQYF
DNA: TGTGCCAGCAGCCAAGGCGATCTGGGTACGCAGTATTTT
D: -
V: TRBV3-1/TRBV3-2
J: TRBJ2-3
size: -

CDR3: CASSFQGPGELFF
DNA: TGTGCCAGCAGCTTTCAAGGACCCGGGGAGCTGTTTTTT
D: -
V: TRBV7-3
J: TRBJ2-2
size: -

CDR3: CATSDRLNTGELFF
DNA: TGTGCCACATCGGACAGGTTGAACACCGGGGAGCTGTTTTTT
D: TRBD1
V: TRBV19
J: TRBJ2-2
size: once

CDR3: CASSRAHYGYTF
DNA: TGTGCCAGCAGTCGGGCCCACTATGGCTACACCTTC
D: -
V: TRBV5-8
J: TRBJ1-2
size: -

CDR3: CSASNGAWGTGELFF
DNA: TGCAGTGCTAGTAACGGGGCCTGGGGAACCGGGGAGCTGTTTTTT
D: -
V: TRBV20-1
J: TRBJ2-2
size: -